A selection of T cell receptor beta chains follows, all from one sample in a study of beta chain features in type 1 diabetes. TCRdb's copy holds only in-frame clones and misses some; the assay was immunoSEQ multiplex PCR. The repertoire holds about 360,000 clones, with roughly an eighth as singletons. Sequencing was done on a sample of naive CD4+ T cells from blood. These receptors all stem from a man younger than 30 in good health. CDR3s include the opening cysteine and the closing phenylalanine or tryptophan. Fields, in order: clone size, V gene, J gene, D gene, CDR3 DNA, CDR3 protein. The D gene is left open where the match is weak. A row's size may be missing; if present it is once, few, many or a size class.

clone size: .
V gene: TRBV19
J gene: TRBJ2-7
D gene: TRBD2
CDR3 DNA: TGTGCCAGTAGTTCGACAGCGGGATCCTACGAGCAGTACTTC
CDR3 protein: CASSSTAGSYEQYF

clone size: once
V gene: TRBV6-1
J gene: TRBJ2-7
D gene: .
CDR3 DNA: TGTGCCAGCAGTCCCTTCTACGAGCAGTACTTC
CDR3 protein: CASSPFYEQYF

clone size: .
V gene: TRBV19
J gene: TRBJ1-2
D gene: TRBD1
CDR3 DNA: TGTGCCAGTAGTGGACAGGGCCATGGCTACACCTTC
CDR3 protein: CASSGQGHGYTF

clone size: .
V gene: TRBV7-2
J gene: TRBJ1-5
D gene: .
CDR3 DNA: TGTGCCAGCAGCTTAGACCCCCCAGAGGGCCAGCATTTT
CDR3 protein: CASSLDPPEGQHF

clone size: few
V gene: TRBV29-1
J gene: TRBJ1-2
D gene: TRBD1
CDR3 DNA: TGCAGCGTTGAAGGACAGGGGTTGGGCTATGGCTACACCTTC
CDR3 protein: CSVEGQGLGYGYTF

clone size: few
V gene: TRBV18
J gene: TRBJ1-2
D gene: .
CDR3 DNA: TGTGCCAGCTCACCACTTCAGGGTTCTAACTATGGCTACACCTTC
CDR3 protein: CASSPLQGSNYGYTF

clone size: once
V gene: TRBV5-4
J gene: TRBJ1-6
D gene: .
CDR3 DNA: TGTGCCAGCAGCTTGTCTGGACAGCGTAGTTCACCCCTCCACTTT
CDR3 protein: CASSLSGQRSSPLHF

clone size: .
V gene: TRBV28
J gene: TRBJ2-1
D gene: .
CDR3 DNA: TGTGCCAGCAGAAATGAGGATGAGCAGTTCTTC
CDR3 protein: CASRNEDEQFF

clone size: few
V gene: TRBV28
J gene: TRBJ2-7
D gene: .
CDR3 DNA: TGTGCCACACAATACCTAGACAGACAGTACTTC
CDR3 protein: CATQYLDRQYF

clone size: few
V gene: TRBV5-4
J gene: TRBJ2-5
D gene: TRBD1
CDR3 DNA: TGTGCCAGCAGCTCGACAGGGGAAACCCAGTACTTC
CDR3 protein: CASSSTGETQYF

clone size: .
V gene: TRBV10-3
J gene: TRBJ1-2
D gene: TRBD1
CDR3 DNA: TGTGCCATCAGTGAGGTCGGGACAGACGCCATAGGAAGGGGCTACACCTTC
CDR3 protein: CAISEVGTDAIGRGYTF

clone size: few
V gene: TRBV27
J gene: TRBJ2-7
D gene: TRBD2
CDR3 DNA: TGTGCCAGCAGCCCCCACCCCGGGAGGGCCTCCTACGAGCAGTACTTC
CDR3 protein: CASSPHPGRASYEQYF

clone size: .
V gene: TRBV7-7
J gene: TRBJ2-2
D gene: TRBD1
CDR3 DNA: TGTGCCAGCAGCTTGGGACAGGGGGACGGGGAGCTGTTTTTT
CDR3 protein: CASSLGQGDGELFF

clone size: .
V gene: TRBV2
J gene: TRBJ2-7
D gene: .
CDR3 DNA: TGTGCCAGCAGTGGAGGAGAAGTTCCCTACGAGCAGTACTTC
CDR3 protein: CASSGGEVPYEQYF

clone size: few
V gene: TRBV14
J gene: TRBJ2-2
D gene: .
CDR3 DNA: TGTGCCAGCAGCCAAGGCGGCTGGGAGCTGTTTTTT
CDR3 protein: CASSQGGWELFF

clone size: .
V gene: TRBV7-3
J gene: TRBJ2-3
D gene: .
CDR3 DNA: TGTGCCAGCAGCTTAAGCAGGGGATCTAGCACAGATACGCAGTATTTT
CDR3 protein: CASSLSRGSSTDTQYF

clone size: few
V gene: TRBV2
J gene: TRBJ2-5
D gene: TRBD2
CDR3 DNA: TGTGCCAGTGGCCAGGGGCCGGGAGGGGAGACCCAGTACTTC
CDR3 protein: CASGQGPGGETQYF

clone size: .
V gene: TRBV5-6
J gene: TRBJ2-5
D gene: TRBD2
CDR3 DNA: TGTGCCAGCAGCTTGGCAGCGTGGGCGGGGGGAGAGACCCAGTACTTC
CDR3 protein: CASSLAAWAGGETQYF

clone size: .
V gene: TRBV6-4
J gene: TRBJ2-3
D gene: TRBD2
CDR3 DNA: TGTGCCAGCAGTGAACTAGCGGGGGGGCTAGATACGCAGTATTTT
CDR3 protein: CASSELAGGLDTQYF

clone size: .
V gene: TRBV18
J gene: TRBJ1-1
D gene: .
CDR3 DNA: TGTGCGGCGAGGGCTGGTCCGAGGAACACTGAAGCTTTCTTT
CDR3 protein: CAARAGPRNTEAFF

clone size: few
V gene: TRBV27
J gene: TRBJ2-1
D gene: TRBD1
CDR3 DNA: TGTGCCAGCAGACGGGACAGGGCGATGAATGAGCAGTTCTTC
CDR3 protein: CASRRDRAMNEQFF

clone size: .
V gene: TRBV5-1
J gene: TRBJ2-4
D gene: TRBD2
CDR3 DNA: TGCGCCAGCAGCTTGGACGCGGGCGGGGGGACCCGGGCCAGGAACATTCAGTACTTC
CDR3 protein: CASSLDAGGGTRARNIQYF

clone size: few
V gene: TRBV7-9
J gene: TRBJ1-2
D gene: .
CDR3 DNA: TGTGCCAGCAGCTTACTCTATGGCTACACCTTC
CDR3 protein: CASSLLYGYTF

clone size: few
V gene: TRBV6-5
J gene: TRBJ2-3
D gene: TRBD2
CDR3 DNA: TGTGCCAGCAGCCCAGCGGGGGGAATAACAGATACGCAGTATTTT
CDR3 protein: CASSPAGGITDTQYF

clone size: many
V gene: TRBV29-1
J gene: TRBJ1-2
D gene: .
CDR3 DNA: TGCAGCTCAGGTCTCCTTGATGGCTACACCTTC
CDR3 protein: CSSGLLDGYTF

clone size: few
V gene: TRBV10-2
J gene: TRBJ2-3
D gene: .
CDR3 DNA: TGCGCCAGCAGACCCACTAGCACAGATACGCAGTATTTT
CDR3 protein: CASRPTSTDTQYF

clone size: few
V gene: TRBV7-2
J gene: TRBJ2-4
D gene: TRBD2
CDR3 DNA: TGTGCCAGCAGCTCACCGGGACTACAGTACTTC
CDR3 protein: CASSSPGLQYF

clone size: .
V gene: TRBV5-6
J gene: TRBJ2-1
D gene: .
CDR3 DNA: TGTGCCAGCAGCTCCATCCACCTAGCTGGCTCCTACAATGAGCAGTTCTTC
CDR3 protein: CASSSIHLAGSYNEQFF

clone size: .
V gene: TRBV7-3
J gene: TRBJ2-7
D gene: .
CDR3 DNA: TGTGCCAGCAGCCCAGGGGACTCCTACGAGCAGTACTTC
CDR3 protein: CASSPGDSYEQYF

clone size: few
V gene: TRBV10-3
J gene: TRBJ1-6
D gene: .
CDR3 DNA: TGTGCCATCAGTGAGTCAAGGGGCACGGATTCACCCCTCCACTTT
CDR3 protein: CAISESRGTDSPLHF

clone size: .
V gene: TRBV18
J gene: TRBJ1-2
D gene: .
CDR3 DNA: TGTGCCAGCTCACCCCGGGCTGGAGGGGGCTACACCTTC
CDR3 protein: CASSPRAGGGYTF

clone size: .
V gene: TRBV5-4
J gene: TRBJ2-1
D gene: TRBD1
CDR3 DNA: TGTGCCAGCAGCTGGGGACAGGGCTCCTACAATGAGCAGTTCTTC
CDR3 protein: CASSWGQGSYNEQFF

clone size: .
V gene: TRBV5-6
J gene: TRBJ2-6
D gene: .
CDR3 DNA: TGTGCCAGCAGCCCGATCAGCTCTGGGGCCAACGTCCTGACTTTC
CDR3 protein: CASSPISSGANVLTF

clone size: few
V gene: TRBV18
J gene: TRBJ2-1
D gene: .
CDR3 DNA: TGTGCCAGCTCAGAACGCCGCCAGGGGTATGAGCAGTTCTTC
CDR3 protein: CASSERRQGYEQFF

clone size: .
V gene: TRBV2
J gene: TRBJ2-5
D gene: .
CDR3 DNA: TGTGCCAGCAGGGGGCTGAGGGAGACCCAGTACTTC
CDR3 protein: CASRGLRETQYF

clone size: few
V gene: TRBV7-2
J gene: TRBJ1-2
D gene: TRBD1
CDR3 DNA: TGTGCCAGCAGCACCGGGACAGGGGGCTATGGCTACACCTTC
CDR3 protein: CASSTGTGGYGYTF

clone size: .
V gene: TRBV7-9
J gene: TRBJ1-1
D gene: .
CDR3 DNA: TGTGCCAGCAGCCCCCAATTTGCAGGGGCTAGTAACACTGAAGCTTTCTTT
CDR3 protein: CASSPQFAGASNTEAFF

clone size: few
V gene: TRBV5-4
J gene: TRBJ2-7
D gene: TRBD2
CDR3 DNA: TGTGCCAGCAGTTCGACGGGGGGGCTCTTCTACGAGCAGTACTTC
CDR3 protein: CASSSTGGLFYEQYF

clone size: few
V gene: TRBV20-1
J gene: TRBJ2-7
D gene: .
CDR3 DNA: TGCAGTGCTTCTCGTTACGAGCAGTACTTC
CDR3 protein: CSASRYEQYF

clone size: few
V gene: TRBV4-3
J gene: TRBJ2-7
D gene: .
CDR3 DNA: TGCGCCAGCAGCCAAGGGGCTAGCGACGGGAACGAGCAGTACTTC
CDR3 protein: CASSQGASDGNEQYF

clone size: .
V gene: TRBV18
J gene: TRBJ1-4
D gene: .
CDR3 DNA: TGTGCCAGCTCTCACGGACAGATGCATGAAAAACTGTTTTTT
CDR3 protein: CASSHGQMHEKLFF

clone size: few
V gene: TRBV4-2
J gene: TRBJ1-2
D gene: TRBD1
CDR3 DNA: TGTGCCAGCAGCAGGGACAGGGACTCGAGGGGCTACACCTTC
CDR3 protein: CASSRDRDSRGYTF

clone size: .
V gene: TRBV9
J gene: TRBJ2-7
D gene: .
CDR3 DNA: TGTGCCAGCAGCCTCGACGCCACAGCCTACGAGCAGTACTTC
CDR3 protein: CASSLDATAYEQYF

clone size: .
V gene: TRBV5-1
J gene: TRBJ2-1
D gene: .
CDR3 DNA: TGCGCCAGCAGCTTGGACCAGGTCAATGAGCAGTTCTTC
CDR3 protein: CASSLDQVNEQFF

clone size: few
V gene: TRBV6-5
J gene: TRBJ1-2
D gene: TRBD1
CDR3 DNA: TGTGCCAGCAGTTACTCCAACCCACAGGGGAGCGGCTACACCTTC
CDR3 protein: CASSYSNPQGSGYTF

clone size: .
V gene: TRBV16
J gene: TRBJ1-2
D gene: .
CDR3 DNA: TGTGCCAGCACCGGACAGCTCTATGGCTACACCTTC
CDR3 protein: CASTGQLYGYTF

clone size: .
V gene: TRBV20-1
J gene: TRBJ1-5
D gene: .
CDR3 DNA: TGCAGCACAGGAAATCAGCCCCAGCATTTT
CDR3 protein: CSTGNQPQHF

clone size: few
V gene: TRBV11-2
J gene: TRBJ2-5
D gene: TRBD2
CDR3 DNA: TGTGCCAGCAGCTCCAGACTAGCGGGAGGGAGCGGGACCCAGTACTTC
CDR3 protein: CASSSRLAGGSGTQYF

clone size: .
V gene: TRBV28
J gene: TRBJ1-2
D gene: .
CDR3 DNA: TGTGCCAGCAGTCCTCCGGGCTACACCTTC
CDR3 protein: CASSPPGYTF

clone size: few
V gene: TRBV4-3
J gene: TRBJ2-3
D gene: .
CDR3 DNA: TGCGCCAGCAGCCTCCCGGACTGCACAGATACGCAGTATTTT
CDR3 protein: CASSLPDCTDTQYF

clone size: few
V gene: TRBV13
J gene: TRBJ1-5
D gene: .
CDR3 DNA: TGTGCCAGCAGCTTAGGGAGACTCCCCTCGCCCCAGCATTTT
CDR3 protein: CASSLGRLPSPQHF

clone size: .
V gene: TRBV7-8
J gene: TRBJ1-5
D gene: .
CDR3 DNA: TGTGCCAGCAGCTCTAGGTGGGGCAATCAGCCCCAGCATTTT
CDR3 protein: CASSSRWGNQPQHF

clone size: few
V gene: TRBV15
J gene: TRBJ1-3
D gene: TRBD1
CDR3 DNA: TGTGCCACCAGCAGTTACAGGGGAGGCAGGCTGCTCTTGGGAAACACCATATATTTT
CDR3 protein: CATSSYRGGRLLLGNTIYF

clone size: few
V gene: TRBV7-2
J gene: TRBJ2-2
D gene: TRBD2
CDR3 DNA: TGTGCCAGCAGCTTAGTCGGGGGGGGCCGCTCCACCGGGGAGCTGTTTTTT
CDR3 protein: CASSLVGGGRSTGELFF

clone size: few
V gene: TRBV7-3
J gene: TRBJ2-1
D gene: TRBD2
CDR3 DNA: TGTGCCAGCAGCCCTGGGGGGACTAGCGTTCCCAATGAGCAGTTCTTC
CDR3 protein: CASSPGGTSVPNEQFF

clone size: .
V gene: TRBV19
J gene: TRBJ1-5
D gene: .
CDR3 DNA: TGTGCCACCCGACGGGGGGGCAATCAGCCCCAGCATTTT
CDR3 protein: CATRRGGNQPQHF

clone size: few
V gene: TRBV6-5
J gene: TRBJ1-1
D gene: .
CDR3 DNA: TGTGCCAGCAGTCCCCACGGACAGACCAGACTCGAAGCTTTCTTT
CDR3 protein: CASSPHGQTRLEAFF

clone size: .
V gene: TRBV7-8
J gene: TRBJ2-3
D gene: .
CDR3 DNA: TGTGCCAGCAGCTTAGGACATAAGCGGACAGATACGCAGTATTTT
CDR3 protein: CASSLGHKRTDTQYF

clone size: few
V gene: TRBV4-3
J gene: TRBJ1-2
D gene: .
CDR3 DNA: TGCGCCAGCAGCCCCTACGACGGGTATGGCTACACCTTC
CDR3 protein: CASSPYDGYGYTF